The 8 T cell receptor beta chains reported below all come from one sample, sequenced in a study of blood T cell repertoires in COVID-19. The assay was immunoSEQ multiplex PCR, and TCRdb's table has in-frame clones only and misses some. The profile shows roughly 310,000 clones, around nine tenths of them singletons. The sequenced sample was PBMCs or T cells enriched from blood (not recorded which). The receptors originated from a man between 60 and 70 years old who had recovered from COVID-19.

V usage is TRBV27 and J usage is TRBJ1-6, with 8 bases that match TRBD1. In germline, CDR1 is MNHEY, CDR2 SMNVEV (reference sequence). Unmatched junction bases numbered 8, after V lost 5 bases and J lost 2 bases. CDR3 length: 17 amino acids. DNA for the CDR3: TGTGCCAGCAGTACCGGACAGGGTGGGACCTATAATTCACCCCTCCACTTT. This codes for CASSTGQGGTYNSPLHF.

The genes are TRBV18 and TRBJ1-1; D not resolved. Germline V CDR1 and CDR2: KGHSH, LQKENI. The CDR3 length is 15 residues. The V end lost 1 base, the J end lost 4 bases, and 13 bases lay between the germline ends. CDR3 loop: CASSPQGNRGTEAFF. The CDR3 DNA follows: TGTGCCAGCTCACCACAGGGCAATCGGGGCACTGAAGCTTTCTTT. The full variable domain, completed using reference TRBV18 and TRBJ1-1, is NAGVMQNPRHLVRRRGQEARLRCSPMKGHSHVYWYRQLPEEGLKFMVYLQKENIIDESGMPKERFSAEFPKEGPSILRIQQVVRGDSAAYFCASSPQGNRGTEAFFGQGTRLTVV.

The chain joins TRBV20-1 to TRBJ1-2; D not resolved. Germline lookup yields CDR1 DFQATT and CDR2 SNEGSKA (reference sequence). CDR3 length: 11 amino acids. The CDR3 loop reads CRARVSDGYTF. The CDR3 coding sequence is TGCAGGGCCCGGGTGTCGGATGGCTACACCTTC.

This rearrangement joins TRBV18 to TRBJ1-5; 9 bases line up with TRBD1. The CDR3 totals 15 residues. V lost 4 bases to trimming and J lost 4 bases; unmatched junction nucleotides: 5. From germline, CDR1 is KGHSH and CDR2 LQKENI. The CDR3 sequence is CASSQGQGGNQPQHF. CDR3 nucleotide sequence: TGTGCCAGCTCACAGGGACAGGGTGGGAATCAGCCCCAGCATTTT.

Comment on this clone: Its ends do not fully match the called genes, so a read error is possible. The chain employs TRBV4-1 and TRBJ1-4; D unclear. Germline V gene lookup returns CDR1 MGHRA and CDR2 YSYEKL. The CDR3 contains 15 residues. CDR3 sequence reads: CASRQVVATNEKLFF. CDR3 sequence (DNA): TGCGCCAGCAGGCAAGTAGTGGCAACTAATGAAAAACTGTTTTTT.

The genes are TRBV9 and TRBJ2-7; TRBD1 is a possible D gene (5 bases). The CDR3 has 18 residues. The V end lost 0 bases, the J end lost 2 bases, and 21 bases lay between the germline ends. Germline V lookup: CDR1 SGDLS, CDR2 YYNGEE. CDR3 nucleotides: TGTGCCAGCAGCGTAGATGACAGCCCGCAGGTGTCCACCTACGAGCAGTACTTC. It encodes CASSVDDSPQVSTYEQYF.

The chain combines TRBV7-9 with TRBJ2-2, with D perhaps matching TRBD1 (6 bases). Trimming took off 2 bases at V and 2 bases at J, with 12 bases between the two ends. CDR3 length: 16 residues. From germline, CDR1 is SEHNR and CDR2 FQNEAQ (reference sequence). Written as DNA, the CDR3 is TGTGCCAGCAGCTTATCACGGACAGCAAACACCGGGGAGCTGTTTTTT. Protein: CASSLSRTANTGELFF.

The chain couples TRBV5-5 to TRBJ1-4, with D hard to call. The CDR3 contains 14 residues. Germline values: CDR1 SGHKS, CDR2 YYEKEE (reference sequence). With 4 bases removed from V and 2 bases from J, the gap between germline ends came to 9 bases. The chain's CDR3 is CASSRSPTNEKLFF. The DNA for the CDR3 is TGTGCCAGCAGCCGGTCTCCCACTAATGAAAAACTGTTTTTT.